This passage covers 27 T cell receptor beta chains from one sample sequenced in a study of blood T cell repertoires in COVID-19. Using immunoSEQ multiplex PCR, the repertoire was profiled, and TCRdb retains in-frame clones only, with some absent. The sample carries roughly 87,000 clones, roughly 84% recorded once. Sequencing used peripheral blood. The receptors were sampled from a woman of 80 years or more with COVID-19, enrolled during active disease.

V gene TRBV19 combines with J gene TRBJ1-1; D is unresolved. CDR1 is LNHDA, CDR2 SQIVND, per germline (reference sequence). The CDR3 has 16 amino acids. The V end lost 3 bases, the J end lost 5 bases, and 19 bases lay between the germline ends. As DNA, the CDR3 is TGTGCCAGTAGTATGGGCGGGGAGGCTTACCGGACTGAAGCTTTCTTT. Amino acid sequence: CASSMGGEAYRTEAFF.

This rearrangement joins TRBV11-2 to TRBJ2-5; 10 bases line up with TRBD1. In germline, CDR1 is SGHAT, CDR2 FQNNGV. CDR3 length: 16 amino acids. With V trimmed by 5 bases and J by 3 bases, 9 bases remained unmatched. The CDR3 reads CASSGRTGGFKETQYF. In DNA form, the CDR3 reads TGTGCCAGCAGCGGACGGACAGGGGGTTTTAAAGAGACCCAGTACTTC.

V and J are TRBV5-4 and TRBJ1-2; 7 bases are shared with TRBD1. Germline V gives CDR1 SGHNT, CDR2 YYREEE (reference sequence). The CDR3 length is 15 residues. Trimming cost V 0 bases and J 8 bases; bases outside gene matches: 10. The chain's CDR3 is CASSLGQGSGVGYTF. CDR3 coding DNA: TGTGCCAGCAGCTTGGGACAGGGTTCAGGAGTAGGCTACACCTTC.

The chain joins TRBV6-5 to TRBJ1-1; a possible D gene is TRBD1 (6 bases). This CDR3 contains 14 residues. Trimming removed 6 bases from V and 3 bases from J, with 14 bases in between. Germline CDR1 is MNHEY and CDR2 is SVGAGI. The CDR3: CASSVRGAHTEAFF. The DNA of the CDR3 is TGTGCCAGCAGCGTCCGGGGGGCGCACACTGAAGCTTTCTTT.

The chain employs TRBV11-2 and TRBJ1-6; 7 nucleotides agree with TRBD1. Trimming removed 1 base from V and 8 bases from J; junction bases left unmatched: 2. Looked up from germline, CDR1 is SGHAT and CDR2 is FQNNGV. The CDR3 totals 14 residues. DNA for the CDR3: TGTGCCAGCAGCTTAGTTACAGGGGATTCACCCCTCCACTTT. Its translation is CASSLVTGDSPLHF.

The V gene is TRBV7-2, the J gene TRBJ2-2, with TRBD1 matching 8 bases. The CDR3 covers 14 residues. Germline values: CDR1 SGHTA, CDR2 FQGNSA. The junction had 3 bases not matched to a gene; V was cut back by 3 bases and J by 6 bases. The CDR3 DNA reads TGTGCCAGCAGCTTGACAGGGGCCGCCGGGGAGCTGTTTTTT. This translates into CASSLTGAAGELFF.

The chain couples TRBV18 to TRBJ2-3; unclear D gene. The CDR3 consists of 15 residues. Trimming took 0 bases from V and 1 from J, leaving 8 bases between them. Germline V gene lookup returns CDR1 KGHSH and CDR2 LQKENI. In DNA, the CDR3 is TGTGCCAGCTCACCACCAAGCGCCCGCACAGATACGCAGTATTTT. Amino acids: CASSPPSARTDTQYF.

This clone was picked up many times. This sequence joins TRBV6-5 and TRBJ2-3, with 7 bases aligning to TRBD2. Per the germline V gene, CDR1 is MNHEY and CDR2 is SVGAGI. The CDR3 extends over 13 amino acids. V gave up 2 bases and J gave up 7 bases; unmatched junction bases: 3. In DNA form, the CDR3 reads TGTGCCAGCAGTTACGGCGGGGGACATACGCAGTATTTT. It encodes CASSYGGGHTQYF.

The chain employs TRBV5-1 and TRBJ2-3, with 14 bases lining up with TRBD2. Germline CDR1 and CDR2: SGHRS and YFSETQ. With V trimmed by 3 bases and J by 4 bases, 4 bases remained unmatched. The CDR3 is 16 amino acids. CDR3 region: CASSSGTSGSPDTQYF. For the CDR3, the DNA is TGCGCCAGCAGCTCCGGGACTAGCGGGAGTCCAGATACGCAGTATTTT. The whole variable domain, remainder taken from reference TRBV5-1 and TRBJ2-3, is KAGVTQTPRYLIKTRGQQVTLSCSPISGHRSVSWYQQTPGQGLQFLFEYFSETQRNKGNFPGRFSGRQFSNSRSEMNVSTLELGDSALYLCASSSGTSGSPDTQYFGPGTRLTVL.

The rearrangement uses TRBV28 and TRBJ2-7; 7 nucleotides agree with TRBD1. The CDR3 spans 13 residues. With 5 bases clipped from V and 4 bases from J, the junction kept 5 bases outside the gene matches. CDR1 is MDHEN and CDR2 is SYDVKM in the germline V gene. The CDR3 spells CASSIPQGYEQYF. The CDR3 DNA reads TGTGCCAGCAGTATCCCACAGGGGTACGAGCAGTACTTC.

This chain joins TRBV28 and TRBJ1-2; D possibly corresponds to TRBD1 (5 bases). The CDR3 sequence is 15 residues long. Trimming shortened V by 1 base and J by 7 bases, and 16 bases separated the two germline ends. Per the germline V gene, CDR1 is MDHEN and CDR2 is SYDVKM. As DNA, the CDR3 is TGTGCCAGCAGTTTATATTCGGCCAGGGAGGGTGGCTACACCTTC. Protein sequence: CASSLYSAREGGYTF.

The chain recombines TRBV18 with TRBJ1-1, with TRBD1 matching 9 bases. With 8 bases clipped from V and 4 bases from J, the junction kept 2 bases outside the gene matches. CDR1 KGHSH and CDR2 LQKENI come from the germline V gene. This CDR3 region has 12 residues. DNA for the CDR3: TGTGCCAGCCAGACAGGGGGCACTGAAGCTTTCTTT. Translation gives CASQTGGTEAFF.

The DNA of the CDR3 is TGTGCCTGGAGTGGTTGGGGGCGAGGAAACTATGGCTACACCTTC. It encodes CAWSGWGRGNYGYTF. The V gene is TRBV30, the J gene TRBJ1-2, with D possibly matching TRBD1 (6 bases). The CDR3 loop spans 15 amino acids. The V end was cut by 1 base, the J end by 2 bases, with 14 bases between. Germline CDR1 reads GTSNPN; CDR2 reads SVGIG (reference sequence).

The gene calls are TRBV12-3 or TRBV12-4 and TRBJ1-2; D is undetermined. The CDR3 has 13 residues. V shed 4 bases and J shed 3 bases, with 9 bases lying between them. The CDR3: CASSSYNDYGYTF. Here the CDR3 DNA reads TGTGCCAGCAGTTCGTACAACGACTATGGCTACACCTTC.

Comments on this clone: At the DNA level, this CDR3 is encoded by other sequences in the same sample as well. This chain links TRBV10-3 with TRBJ1-2, with 9 bases lining up with TRBD1. The CDR3 loop spans 13 amino acids. V shed 5 bases and J 3 bases; nucleotides not matched to a gene: 1. The V gene's germline CDR1 is ENHRY and CDR2 SYGVKD. The CDR3 nucleotides read TGTGCCATCAGTCGGGACAGGGACTATGGCTACACCTTC. This codes for CAISRDRDYGYTF.

The gene calls are TRBV19 and TRBJ2-7, with TRBD2 identical over 8 bases. The CDR3 runs 13 residues. In germline, CDR1 is LNHDA, CDR2 SQIVND (reference sequence). After removal of 4 bases from V and 6 bases from J, the junction contained 5 bases not matched to a gene. CDR3 residues: CASSNRGGSEQYF. Here the CDR3 DNA reads TGTGCCAGTAGTAACCGGGGGGGGAGCGAGCAGTACTTC.

V usage is TRBV24-1 and J usage is TRBJ2-3; D not certain. Germline CDR1 reads KGHDR; CDR2 reads SFDVKD. The CDR3 sequence is 14 residues long. Trimming stripped 7 bases from V and 0 bases from J, with 10 bases between. The CDR3, as DNA: TGTGCCACCAGGACATCTACTAGCACAGATACGCAGTATTTT. The encoded protein is CATRTSTSTDTQYF.

The V gene is TRBV2, the J gene TRBJ2-7; TRBD1 matches at 12 bases. This CDR3 has 14 residues. V lost 8 bases, J lost 9 bases, and 11 bases stayed unmatched. From germline, CDR1 is SNHLY and CDR2 FYNNEI. In nucleotides, the CDR3 is TGTGCCAGCGTCCGGGACAGGGGGCGCTTAGTGCAGTACTTC. It yields the protein CASVRDRGRLVQYF.

This clone was observed a few times. The chain employs TRBV4-3 and TRBJ2-7; a weak D match, TRBD2 (6 bases). From germline, CDR1 is LGHNA and CDR2 YSLEER. The CDR3 spans 15 residues. V was cut by 4 bases and J by 9 bases, with 22 bases left in between. The CDR3 loop reads CASSLTGLTRHGQYF. CDR3 coding DNA: TGCGCCAGCAGCCTTACGGGACTCACCCGGCATGGGCAGTACTTC.

There are a few counts of this clone. The chain employs TRBV18 and TRBJ2-7, with 10 bases aligning to TRBD2. CDR3 length: 15 residues. V trimming: 5 bases; J trimming: 6 bases; junction bases outside the gene matches: 10. CDR1 and CDR2 from the germline V gene are KGHSH and LQKENI. The CDR3 DNA reads TGTGCCAGCTCAACCGGGACTAGCGTAGCCCCCGAGCAGTACTTC. Translated, it gives CASSTGTSVAPEQYF.

This clone appeared a single time. V is TRBV6-2 or TRBV6-3 and J is TRBJ1-5; D is ambiguous. V shed 4 bases and J shed 4 bases, with 14 bases lying between them. The CDR3 totals 15 residues. The germline gives CDR1 MNHEY, CDR2 SVGEGT. CDR3 protein: CASSSGNNYNQPQHF. The CDR3, as DNA: TGTGCCAGCAGTTCCGGGAACAATTATAATCAGCCCCAGCATTTT.

The rearrangement uses TRBV7-2 and TRBJ2-3; 9 positions agree with TRBD1. CDR1 SGHTA and CDR2 FQGNSA come from the germline V gene. Trimming cost V 1 base and J 8 bases; bases outside gene matches: 4. The CDR3 spans 14 residues. CDR3 nucleotide sequence: TGTGCCAGCAGCTTAGTCCCGACAGGGGGTACGCAGTATTTT. Translation gives CASSLVPTGGTQYF.

A single count supports this clone. The chain employs TRBV7-2 and TRBJ1-5; perhaps TRBD1 as D (6 bases). Trimming cost V 5 bases and J 6 bases, with 14 bases left between them. This CDR3 region has 14 residues. The germline V gene has CDR1 SGHTA and CDR2 FQGNSA. The CDR3 DNA sequence: TGTGCCAGCAGCCCCGGGGGGGGGCCTCAGCCCCAGCATTTT. It encodes CASSPGGGPQPQHF.

This clone has only a few counts. The rearrangement links TRBV28 to TRBJ1-2, with 8 positions matching TRBD1. V shed 6 bases, J shed 4 bases, and the junction held 7 bases outside the gene matches. The V gene's germline CDR1 is MDHEN and CDR2 SYDVKM. The CDR3 has 14 amino acids. The CDR3 bases are TGTGCCAGCAGGACGACAGGGGCCTCCTATGGCTACACCTTC. This codes for CASRTTGASYGYTF.

This chain uses TRBV19 with TRBJ1-1; D is perhaps TRBD1 (5 bases). The V and J ends lost 3 bases and 3 bases respectively, with 23 bases between them. The CDR3 has 18 amino acids. Germline values: CDR1 LNHDA, CDR2 SQIVND (reference sequence). The CDR3 DNA reads TGTGCCAGTAGTATCCCCGGACAAGGACGGGCCCCTGACACTGAAGCTTTCTTT. This gives the protein CASSIPGQGRAPDTEAFF.

The chain employs TRBV29-1 and TRBJ2-1, with D tentatively TRBD1 (6 bases). Germline V gene lookup returns CDR1 SQVTM and CDR2 ANQGSEA. Between the trimmed V and J ends, which lost 4 bases and 0 bases, there was a span of 10 bases. The CDR3 runs to 14 residues. The CDR3 loop reads CSVGRGFSYNEQFF. CDR3 sequence (DNA): TGCAGCGTTGGTAGGGGGTTCTCCTACAATGAGCAGTTCTTC.

The rearrangement joins TRBV28 to TRBJ2-2; D perhaps matches TRBD1 (6 bases). The CDR3 loop spans 16 amino acids. V dropped 3 bases and J dropped 0 bases, with 11 bases sitting between them. CDR1 MDHEN and CDR2 SYDVKM come from the germline V gene. CDR3 DNA: TGTGCCAGCAGTTTCCCCCGGACAGCGAACACCGGGGAGCTGTTTTTT. Encoded protein: CASSFPRTANTGELFF.